This entry lists 24 T cell receptor beta chains sequenced from one sample in a study of CD8 T cells in ankylosing spondylitis. TCRdb analysed the 5' RACE reads with MiXCR anew, one entry per CDR3 protein. The sample lists about 240,000 distinct CDR3 sequences; approximately 9% were seen once. Sample: blood, either unsorted or a sorted T cell fraction (not recorded which). The receptors were gathered from a male donor with ankylosing spondylitis or in good health (not recorded which).

Ten or more counts support this clonotype. This chain connects TRBV5-6 to TRBJ2-1; 7 positions match TRBD2. The CDR3 is made up of 15 amino acids. V gave up 3 bases and J gave up 1 base; unmatched junction bases: 4. In germline, CDR1 is SGHDT, CDR2 YYEEEE. This CDR3 is CASSWGGISYNEQFF. CDR3 sequence (DNA): TGTGCCAGCAGCTGGGGAGGGATTTCCTACAATGAGCAGTTCTTC.

This clonotype appeared a few times. This sequence joins TRBV7-2 and TRBJ2-1, with 11 nucleotides matching TRBD2. V lost 3 bases to trimming and J lost 6 bases; unmatched junction nucleotides: 7. The CDR3 length is 16 residues. CDR1 SGHTA and CDR2 FQGNSA come from the germline V gene. Written as DNA, the CDR3 is TGTGCCAGCAGCTTGACCACTAGCGGGAGTGGCAATGAGCAGTTCTTC. Translated, it gives CASSLTTSGSGNEQFF.

The J gene is TRBJ2-2, the V gene TRBV7-8; no definite D call. The CDR3 runs 15 residues. CDR1 and CDR2 (germline): SGHVS, FQNEAQ. The V and J ends lost 2 bases and 4 bases respectively, with 11 bases between them. CDR3 bases: TGTGCCAGCAGCTTACGGCCAGATCGCACCGGGGAGCTGTTTTTT. Translation: CASSLRPDRTGELFF. Full variable domain (missing parts from reference TRBV7-8 and TRBJ2-2): GAGVSQSPRYKVAKRGQDVALRCDPISGHVSLFWYQQALGQGPEFLTYFQNEAQLDKSGLPSDRFFAERPEGSVSTLKIQRTQQEDSAVYLCASSLRPDRTGELFFGEGSRLTVL.

This clonotype was observed many times. The chain is built from TRBV30 and TRBJ2-3; 10 bases match TRBD2. Losses at the gene ends were 4 bases for V and 4 bases for J; bases not matched to a gene: 8. CDR3 length equals 15 residues. CDR1 and CDR2 from the germline V gene are GTSNPN and SVGIG (reference sequence). CDR3 coding DNA: TGTGCCTGGACCTCCGGACTAGCGGTGTCAGATACGCAGTATTTT. Encoded protein: CAWTSGLAVSDTQYF.

This chain uses TRBV15 with TRBJ2-5, with D tentatively TRBD1 (5 bases). The CDR3 runs to 16 residues. The germline V gene has CDR1 LNHNV and CDR2 YYDKDF (reference sequence). V was pared by 5 bases and J by 1 base, with 17 bases between. This CDR3 reads CATSPTGTESQETQYF. The CDR3 DNA reads as TGTGCCACCAGCCCTACAGGAACGGAATCCCAAGAGACCCAGTACTTC.

This clonotype was observed a handful of times. As DNA, the CDR3 is TGTGCCAGCAGCCCGGACAGGCTGTCCGGGGAGCTGTTTTTT. Its translation is CASSPDRLSGELFF. J is TRBJ2-2 and V is TRBV5-6; 7 bases fit TRBD1. V lost 4 bases and J lost 6; bases outside the gene matches: 6. Germline V CDR1 and CDR2: SGHDT, YYEEEE. CDR3 length: 14 amino acids.

The sample holds a few counts of this clonotype. V gene TRBV4-1 combines with J gene TRBJ1-1, with D possibly TRBD1 on 6 matching bases. Germline CDR1 MGHRA, CDR2 YSYEKL. The CDR3 totals 14 residues. Trimming took 3 bases from V and 6 from J, leaving 14 bases between them. The CDR3: CASSHSVEGAEAFF. Written as DNA, the CDR3 is TGCGCCAGCAGCCATTCGGTCGAGGGGGCTGAAGCTTTCTTT.

This clonotype showed up many times. The chain combines TRBV20-1 with TRBJ1-1; D not resolved. Germline lookup yields CDR1 DFQATT and CDR2 SNEGSKA (reference sequence). The V end lost 3 bases, the J end lost 0 bases, and 8 bases lay between the germline ends. This CDR3 region has 13 residues. CDR3 in amino acids: CSASGLLNTEAFF. CDR3 bases: TGCAGTGCTAGTGGTTTATTGAACACTGAAGCTTTCTTT.

This clonotype was found many times. The chain recombines TRBV5-1 with TRBJ2-2, with 8 nucleotides matching TRBD1. The CDR3 spans 17 residues. Trimming took 2 bases from V and 3 from J; bases not matched to a gene: 9. Looked up from germline, CDR1 is SGHRS and CDR2 is YFSETQ. DNA for the CDR3: TGCGCCAGCAGCTTTCGTCCCAGGGGGCAGGACACCGGGGAGCTGTTTTTT. Amino acids: CASSFRPRGQDTGELFF.

This clonotype showed up many times. The chain is built from TRBV20-1 and TRBJ1-5; D perhaps matches TRBD1 (5 bases). CDR1 DFQATT and CDR2 SNEGSKA come from the germline V gene (reference sequence). The CDR3 has 17 amino acids. V lost 0 bases and J 0 bases, leaving 15 bases between the germline ends. The CDR3, as DNA: TGCAGTGCTAGAGATCTCGACAGAGCTTATAGCAATCAGCCCCAGCATTTT. The encoded protein is CSARDLDRAYSNQPQHF.

This clonotype was observed a handful of times. The rearrangement links TRBV10-3 to TRBJ2-1; 12 bases line up with TRBD2. This CDR3 has 21 amino acids. Germline assignment: CDR1 ENHRY and CDR2 SYGVKD. With V trimmed by 3 bases and J by 0 bases, 15 bases remained unmatched. CDR3 amino acids: CAISDPPGASGRVSSYNEQFF. DNA for the CDR3: TGTGCCATCAGTGACCCTCCGGGGGCTAGCGGGAGGGTGAGCTCCTACAATGAGCAGTTCTTC.

In this sample, this clonotype turned up many times. The chain couples TRBV29-1 to TRBJ1-2; no clear D. Per germline, CDR1 SQVTM and CDR2 ANQGSEA. V was trimmed by 1 base and J by 0 bases, leaving 12 bases between them. CDR3 length equals 15 residues. The CDR3 DNA reads TGCAGCGTTGAAGGCGACCGGAATTCTAACTATGGCTACACCTTC. It is translated as CSVEGDRNSNYGYTF.

This clonotype was seen many times. The chain is built from TRBV20-1 and TRBJ2-4; D is perhaps TRBD2 (5 bases). Germline V gene sequence: CDR1 DFQATT, CDR2 SNEGSKA (reference sequence). This CDR3 has 14 amino acids. V was trimmed by 4 bases and J by 5 bases, leaving 15 bases between them. The CDR3 sequence: CSAMLIANENIQYF. CDR3 coding DNA: TGCAGTGCTATGCTTATAGCGAACGAAAACATTCAGTACTTC.

This clonotype was detected many times. This chain connects TRBV11-1 to TRBJ2-5, with D unresolved. CDR1 SGHAT and CDR2 FQDESV come from the germline V gene (reference sequence). There are 13 residues in the CDR3. V was clipped by 1 base and J by 4 bases, with 7 bases between them. The CDR3 nucleotides read TGTGCCAGCAGCTTAGGGCAGACAGAGACCCAGTACTTC. It encodes CASSLGQTETQYF.

This clonotype was recorded many times. This chain joins TRBV12-3 or TRBV12-4 and TRBJ1-1, with a weak D call TRBD1 (5 bases). V was cut by 7 bases and J by 0 bases, with 15 bases left in between. The CDR3 has 15 amino acids. The chain's CDR3 is CASTSDMTVNTEAFF. DNA of the CDR3: TGTGCCAGCACCTCGGACATGACGGTGAACACTGAAGCTTTCTTT.

This clonotype appeared many times. This sequence joins TRBV11-2 and TRBJ2-7; D uncertain. CDR1 and CDR2 from the germline V gene are SGHAT and FQNNGV. V was trimmed by 2 bases and J by 2 bases, leaving 22 bases between them. This CDR3 is 18 amino acids long. The CDR3 nucleotides read TGTGCCAGCAGCTTATTAGGACGATCGGCCTTACGGGCCTACGAGCAGTACTTC. Amino acid sequence: CASSLLGRSALRAYEQYF. Full variable domain (missing parts from reference TRBV11-2 and TRBJ2-7): EAGVAQSPRYKIIEKRQSVAFWCNPISGHATLYWYQQILGQGPKLLIQFQNNGVVDDSQLPKDRFSAERLKGVDSTLKIQPAKLEDSAVYLCASSLLGRSALRAYEQYFGPGTRLTVT.

This clonotype turned up a few times. The CDR3 sequence is CASSLVGYGYTF. In DNA form, the CDR3 reads TGTGCCAGCAGCTTAGTGGGCTATGGCTACACCTTC. This chain connects TRBV7-2 to TRBJ1-2; no clear D. CDR3 size: 12 residues. V gave up 1 base and J gave up 4 bases, with 4 bases separating them. Germline V gene data show CDR1 as SGHTA and CDR2 as FQGNSA. Drawing the rest from reference TRBV7-2 and TRBJ1-2, the complete variable domain is GAGVSQSPSNKVTEKGKDVELRCDPISGHTALYWYRQSLGQGLEFLIYFQGNSAPDKSGLPSDRFSAERTGGSVSTLTIQRTQQEDSAVYLCASSLVGYGYTFGSGTRLTVV.

This clonotype came up a few times. The J gene is TRBJ2-3, the V gene TRBV30, with 8 nucleotides matching TRBD2. The germline V gene has CDR1 GTSNPN and CDR2 SVGIG (reference sequence). The CDR3 runs 14 residues. V dropped 0 bases and J dropped 2; count of bases not matched to a gene: 1. The CDR3 protein is CAWSVLAATDTQYF. The DNA of the CDR3 is TGTGCCTGGAGTGTACTAGCGGCCACAGATACGCAGTATTTT.

This clonotype showed up many times. The chain links TRBV7-9 to TRBJ2-3, with 7 positions matching TRBD2. The CDR3 is 17 amino acids. V dropped 4 bases and J dropped 2; count of bases not matched to a gene: 12. Per the germline V gene, CDR1 is SEHNR and CDR2 is FQNEAQ (reference sequence). The CDR3 region is CASSSLYLAENTDTQYF. CDR3 nucleotides: TGTGCCAGCAGCTCCCTCTATCTAGCGGAGAACACAGATACGCAGTATTTT.

This clonotype has at least ten counts. The V gene is TRBV20-1, the J gene TRBJ2-1, with TRBD2 as a possible D gene (5 bases). Germline CDR1 DFQATT, CDR2 SNEGSKA (reference sequence). Trimming took 0 bases from V and 0 from J, leaving 21 bases between them. This CDR3 is 19 amino acids long. CDR3 amino acids: CSARDPGMTSSSSYNEQFF. The CDR3 DNA reads as TGCAGTGCTAGAGATCCGGGAATGACTTCTTCAAGCTCCTACAATGAGCAGTTCTTC.

This clonotype was counted between two and nine times. The chain has TRBV11-1 and TRBJ1-1, with D possibly TRBD1 on 6 matching bases. V was pared by 1 base and J by 5 bases, with 11 bases between. This CDR3 contains 14 residues. Germline V gene data show CDR1 as SGHAT and CDR2 as FQDESV (reference sequence). The CDR3 DNA sequence: TGTGCCAGCAGCTTAGAGGGGGGGCTAACTGAAGCTTTCTTT. Protein: CASSLEGGLTEAFF. The whole variable domain, filled in from reference TRBV11-1 and TRBJ1-1, reads EAEVAQSPRYKITEKSQAVAFWCDPISGHATLYWYRQILGQGPELLVQFQDESVVDDSQLPKDRFSAERLKGVDSTLKIQPAELGDSAMYLCASSLEGGLTEAFFGQGTRLTVV.

This clonotype occurred a few times. This chain connects TRBV7-2 to TRBJ2-2; D not certain. CDR1 is SGHTA, CDR2 FQGNSA, per germline. Deletions cut 5 bases from V and 7 bases from J, with 17 bases between. CDR3 length: 15 residues. CDR3 nucleotide sequence: TGTGCCAGCAGCCCAAGGTCGGGCCCTAGCGGGGAGCTGTTTTTT. It yields the protein CASSPRSGPSGELFF. Supplemented by reference TRBV7-2 and TRBJ2-2, the full variable domain reads GAGVSQSPSNKVTEKGKDVELRCDPISGHTALYWYRQSLGQGLEFLIYFQGNSAPDKSGLPSDRFSAERTGGSVSTLTIQRTQQEDSAVYLCASSPRSGPSGELFFGEGSRLTVL.

The sample holds many counts of this clonotype. The chain is built from TRBV12-3 or TRBV12-4 and TRBJ1-5, with unresolved D. V lost 5 bases and J lost 3, with 8 bases in between. The CDR3 has 13 amino acids. The DNA of the CDR3 is TGTGCCAGCAGTCCGGGGTTCAATCAGCCCCAGCATTTT. Amino acid sequence: CASSPGFNQPQHF.

This clonotype was counted ten times or more. The chain uses TRBV12-3 or TRBV12-4 and TRBJ2-2; the D gene is possibly TRBD1 (6 bases). Trimming stripped 6 bases from V and 0 bases from J, with 11 bases between. There are 15 residues in the CDR3. CDR3 sequence reads: CASRLGTTNTGELFF. The CDR3 DNA sequence: TGTGCCAGCAGGCTCGGGACAACGAACACCGGGGAGCTGTTTTTT.